This entry describes one TCR beta chain. Pooled in the analysis were second doses at about 4 or about 12 weeks. This sample is part of a study of T cell responses to AZD1222 COVID-19 vaccine. Measured with immunoSEQ multiplex PCR; TCRdb has only the in-frame clones, and not every one. The profile covers about 110,000 clones, with about 94% appearing a single time and 2.5% to 3.5% taken by the ten largest. The source is an adult who received the AZD1222 COVID-19 vaccine. The source material was peripheral blood, sampled 28 days after the second AZD1222 dose.

The CDR3 here is CASREQGIHMDTEAFF. The DNA for the CDR3 is TGTGCCAGCAGAGAACAGGGGATCCATATGGACACTGAAGCTTTCTTT. V is TRBV5-6 and J is TRBJ1-1, with 7 bases aligning to TRBD1. The CDR3 has 16 residues. Germline V gene data show CDR1 as SGHDT and CDR2 as YYEEEE. Trimming cost V 5 bases and J 3 bases; bases outside gene matches: 13.